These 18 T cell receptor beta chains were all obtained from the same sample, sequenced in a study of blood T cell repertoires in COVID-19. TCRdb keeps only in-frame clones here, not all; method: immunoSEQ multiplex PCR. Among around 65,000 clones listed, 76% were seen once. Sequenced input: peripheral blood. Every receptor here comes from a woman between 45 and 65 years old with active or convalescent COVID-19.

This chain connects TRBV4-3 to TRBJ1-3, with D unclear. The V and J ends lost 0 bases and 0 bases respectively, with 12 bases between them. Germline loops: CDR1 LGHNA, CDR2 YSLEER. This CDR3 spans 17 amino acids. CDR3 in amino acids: CASSQDLSVSSGNTIYF. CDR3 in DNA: TGCGCCAGCAGCCAAGATCTAAGTGTGAGCTCTGGAAACACCATATATTTT.

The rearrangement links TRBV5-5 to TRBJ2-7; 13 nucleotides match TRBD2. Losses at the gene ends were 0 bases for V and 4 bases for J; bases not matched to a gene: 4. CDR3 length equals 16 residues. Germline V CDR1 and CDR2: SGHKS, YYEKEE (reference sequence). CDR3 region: CASSLGLAGGMYEQYF. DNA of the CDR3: TGTGCCAGCAGCTTGGGACTAGCGGGAGGAATGTACGAGCAGTACTTC. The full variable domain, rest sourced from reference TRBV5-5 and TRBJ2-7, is DAGVTQSPTHLIKTRGQQVTLRCSPISGHKSVSWYQQVLGQGPQFIFQYYEKEERGRGNFPDRFSARQFPNYSSELNVNALLLGDSALYLCASSLGLAGGMYEQYFGPGTRLTVT.

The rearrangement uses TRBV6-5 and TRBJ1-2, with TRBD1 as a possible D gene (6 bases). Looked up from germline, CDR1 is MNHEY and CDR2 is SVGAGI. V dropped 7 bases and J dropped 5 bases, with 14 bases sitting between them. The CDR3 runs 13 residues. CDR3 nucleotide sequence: TGTGCCAGCACATCAGGGGATTTTTATGGCTACACCTTC. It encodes CASTSGDFYGYTF.

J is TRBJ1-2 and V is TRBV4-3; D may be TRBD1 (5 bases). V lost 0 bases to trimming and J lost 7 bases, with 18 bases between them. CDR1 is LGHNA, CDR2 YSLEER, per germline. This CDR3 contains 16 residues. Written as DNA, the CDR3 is TGCGCCAGCAGCCAAGAAGTCAGGGCCTTTCTGACTGGCTACACCTTC. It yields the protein CASSQEVRAFLTGYTF.

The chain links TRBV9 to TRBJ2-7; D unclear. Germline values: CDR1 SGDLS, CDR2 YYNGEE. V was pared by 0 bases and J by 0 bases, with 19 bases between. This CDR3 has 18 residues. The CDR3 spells CASSVGPTSGSFSYEQYF. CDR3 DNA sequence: TGTGCCAGCAGCGTAGGCCCTACGTCGGGTTCCTTCTCCTACGAGCAGTACTTC.

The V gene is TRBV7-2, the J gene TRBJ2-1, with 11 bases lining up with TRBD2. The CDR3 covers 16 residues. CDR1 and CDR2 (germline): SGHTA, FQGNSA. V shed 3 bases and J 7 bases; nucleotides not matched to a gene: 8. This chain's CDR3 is CASSLAGLAVRNEQFF. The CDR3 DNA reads TGTGCCAGCAGCTTGGCGGGACTAGCGGTCCGGAATGAGCAGTTCTTC.

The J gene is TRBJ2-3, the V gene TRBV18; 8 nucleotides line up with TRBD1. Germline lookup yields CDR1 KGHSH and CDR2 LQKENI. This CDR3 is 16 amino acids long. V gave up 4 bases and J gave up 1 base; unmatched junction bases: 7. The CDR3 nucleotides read TGTGCCAGCTCACTGAACCAGGGGGCGGGCACAGATACGCAGTATTTT. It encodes CASSLNQGAGTDTQYF.

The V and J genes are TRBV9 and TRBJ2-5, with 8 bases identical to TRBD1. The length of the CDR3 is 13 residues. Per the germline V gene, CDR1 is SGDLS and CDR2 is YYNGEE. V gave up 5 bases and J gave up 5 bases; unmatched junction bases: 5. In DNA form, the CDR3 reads TGTGCCAGCAGGCCGACAGGGGTGGAGACCCAGTACTTC. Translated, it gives CASRPTGVETQYF.

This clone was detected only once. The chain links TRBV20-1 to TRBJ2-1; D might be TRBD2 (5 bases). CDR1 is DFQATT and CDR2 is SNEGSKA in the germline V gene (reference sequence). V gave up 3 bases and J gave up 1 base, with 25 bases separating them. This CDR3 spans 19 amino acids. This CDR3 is CSASPPGGRSSRSYNEQFF. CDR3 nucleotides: TGCAGTGCTAGTCCCCCGGGCGGGCGAAGCTCTCGGTCCTACAATGAGCAGTTCTTC.

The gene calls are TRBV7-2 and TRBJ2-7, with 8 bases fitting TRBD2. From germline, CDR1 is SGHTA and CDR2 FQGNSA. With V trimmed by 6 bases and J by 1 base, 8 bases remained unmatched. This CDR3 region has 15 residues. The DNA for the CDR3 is TGTGCCAGCAGTTGGGGGGTAGCGGGATCCTACGAGCAGTACTTC. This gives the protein CASSWGVAGSYEQYF. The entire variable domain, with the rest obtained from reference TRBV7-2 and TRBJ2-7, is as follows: GAGVSQSPSNKVTEKGKDVELRCDPISGHTALYWYRQSLGQGLEFLIYFQGNSAPDKSGLPSDRFSAERTGGSVSTLTIQRTQQEDSAVYLCASSWGVAGSYEQYFGPGTRLTVT.

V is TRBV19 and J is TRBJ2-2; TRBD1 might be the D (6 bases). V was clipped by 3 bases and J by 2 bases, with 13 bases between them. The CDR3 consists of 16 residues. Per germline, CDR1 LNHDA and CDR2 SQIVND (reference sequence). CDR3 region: CASSILGAHNTGELFF. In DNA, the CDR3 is TGTGCCAGTAGTATCCTGGGGGCCCACAACACCGGGGAGCTGTTTTTT.

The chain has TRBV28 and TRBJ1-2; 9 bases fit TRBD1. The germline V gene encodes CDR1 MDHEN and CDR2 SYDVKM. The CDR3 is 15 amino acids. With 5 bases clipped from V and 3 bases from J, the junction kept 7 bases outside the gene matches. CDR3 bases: TGTGCCAGCAGTCCAGACAGGGGGGTTGACTATGGCTACACCTTC. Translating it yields CASSPDRGVDYGYTF.

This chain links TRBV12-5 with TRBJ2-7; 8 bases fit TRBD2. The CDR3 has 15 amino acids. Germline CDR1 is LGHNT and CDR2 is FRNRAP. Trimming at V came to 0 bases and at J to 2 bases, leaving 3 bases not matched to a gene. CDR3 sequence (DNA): TGTGCTAGTGGTTTGGTATCGGGACTAGCCTACGAGCAGTACTTC. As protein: CASGLVSGLAYEQYF.

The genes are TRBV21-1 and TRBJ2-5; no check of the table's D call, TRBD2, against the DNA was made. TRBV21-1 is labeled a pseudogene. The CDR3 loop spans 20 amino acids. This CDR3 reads CASSKEGRRTSGFPGETQYF. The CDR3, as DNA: TGTGCCAGCAGCAAAGAGGGAAGGCGGACTAGCGGGTTTCCGGGGGAGACCCAGTACTTC.

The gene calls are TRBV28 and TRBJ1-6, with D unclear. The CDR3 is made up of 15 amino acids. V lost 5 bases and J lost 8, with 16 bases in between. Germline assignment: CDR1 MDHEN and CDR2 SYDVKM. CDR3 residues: CASSTPSRADSPLHF. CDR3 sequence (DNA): TGTGCCAGCAGTACCCCTAGTCGAGCGGATTCACCCCTCCACTTT.

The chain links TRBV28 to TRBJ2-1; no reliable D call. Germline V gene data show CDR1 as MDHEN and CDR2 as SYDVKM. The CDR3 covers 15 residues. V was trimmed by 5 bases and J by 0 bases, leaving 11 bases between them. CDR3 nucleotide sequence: TGTGCCAGCAGTCCCTTCGCAGGCTCCTACAATGAGCAGTTCTTC. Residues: CASSPFAGSYNEQFF.

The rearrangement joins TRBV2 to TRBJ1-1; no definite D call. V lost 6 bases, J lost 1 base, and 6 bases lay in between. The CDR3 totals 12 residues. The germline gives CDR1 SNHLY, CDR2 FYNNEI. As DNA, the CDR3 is TGTGCCAGCAGGGCCGAGAACACTGAAGCTTTCTTT. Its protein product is CASRAENTEAFF.

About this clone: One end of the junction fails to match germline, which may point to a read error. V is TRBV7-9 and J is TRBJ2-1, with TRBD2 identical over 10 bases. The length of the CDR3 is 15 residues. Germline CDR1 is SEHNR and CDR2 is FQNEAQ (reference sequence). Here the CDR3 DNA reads TGTGCCAGCAGCTTACTCCTAGCGGGAGACAACGAGCAGTTCTTC. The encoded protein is CASSLLLAGDNEQFF.